A selection of T cell receptor beta chains follows, all from one sample in a study of cytomegalovirus exposure and HLA in healthy donors. Sequencing was performed with immunoSEQ multiplex PCR; in TCRdb, only in-frame clones are kept and a portion is missing. Here the sample spans about 130,000 clones, approximately 84% being singletons. Sequences were obtained from PBMCs. The receptors stem from a boy aged 2 to 9 in good health and CMV-seronegative. Each CDR3 is given with its conserved first and last residue. Each record gives: clone size, J gene, D gene, V gene, CDR3 protein, CDR3 DNA. A D gene is named only where the DNA matches it firmly. Some rows have no size entry. The others give once, few or many, or a class for an expanded clone.

. TRBJ1-3 . TRBV5-1 CASSLDGNTIYF TGCGCCAGCAGCTTGGACGGGAACACCATATATTTT
. TRBJ2-7 TRBD2 TRBV11-2 CASSLGGASGVPYEQYF TGTGCCAGCAGCTTAGGAGGGGCTAGCGGGGTCCCCTACGAGCAGTACTTC
. TRBJ1-2 . TRBV7-9 CASSPPIWTVGDYGYTF TGTGCCAGCAGCCCCCCCATTTGGACAGTCGGGGACTATGGCTACACCTTC
. TRBJ1-2 TRBD1 TRBV27 CASSDRDNYGYTF TGTGCCAGCAGCGACAGGGATAACTATGGCTACACCTTC
. TRBJ1-4 TRBD1 TRBV7-9 CASSFLQGAGNEKLFF TGTGCCAGCAGCTTCCTACAGGGGGCTGGTAATGAAAAACTGTTTTTT
. TRBJ1-1 . TRBV9 CASSASGIGAEAFF TGTGCCAGCAGCGCATCAGGGATCGGCGCTGAAGCTTTCTTT
. TRBJ2-3 TRBD1 TRBV12-5 CASDGTGRDTQYF TGTGCTAGTGACGGGACAGGGAGAGATACGCAGTATTTT
. TRBJ2-2 . TRBV27 CATSEQNTGELFF TGTGCCACCAGTGAGCAAAACACCGGGGAGCTGTTTTTT
. TRBJ2-3 TRBD2 TRBV11-2 CASSLWAGGTDTQYF TGTGCCAGCAGCTTATGGGCGGGGGGCACAGATACGCAGTATTTT
. TRBJ2-1 . TRBV18 CASSPLRSTGSNEQFF TGTGCCAGCTCACCACTTCGGAGTACAGGGAGCAATGAGCAGTTCTTC
. TRBJ1-1 . TRBV7-9 CASSPRGTNMNTEAFF TGTGCCAGCAGCCCCCGGGGGACCAACATGAACACTGAAGCTTTCTTT
. TRBJ1-2 . TRBV10-3 CAIKIPVYGYTF TGTGCCATCAAGATCCCGGTGTATGGCTACACCTTC
. TRBJ2-3 . TRBV1 CTSPVRLRLAPDTQYF TGCACCAGTCCCGTCCGACTCAGACTAGCCCCAGATACGCAGTATTTT
. TRBJ2-7 . TRBV25-1 CASRGTGSAYEQYF TGTGCCAGCAGGGGCACCGGGAGTGCCTACGAGCAGTACTTC
once TRBJ1-1 . TRBV18 CASSPLKGTEAFF TGTGCCAGCTCACCACTCAAGGGGACTGAAGCTTTCTTT
. TRBJ1-3 . TRBV11-2 CASRDIYSGNTIYF TGTGCCAGCCGAGACATATACTCTGGAAACACCATATATTTT
. TRBJ1-3 . TRBV2 CASIEGRGRTGNTIYF TGTGCCAGCATCGAGGGGAGGGGAAGAACTGGAAACACCATATATTTT
. TRBJ2-2 TRBD2 TRBV6-4 CASHSGDAAGELFF TGTGCCAGCCACAGCGGGGACGCGGCCGGGGAGCTGTTTTTT
. TRBJ1-3 . TRBV15 CATSRGRTLNSGNTIYF TGTGCCACCAGCAGAGGTCGGACACTGAACTCTGGAAACACCATATATTTT
few TRBJ2-1 TRBD2 TRBV7-2 CASSLLMGLAGFDEQFF TGTGCCAGCAGTCTCTTAATGGGACTAGCGGGCTTTGATGAGCAGTTCTTC
. TRBJ2-2 TRBD2 TRBV7-9 CSSSSLAGGDTGELFF TGTTCCAGCAGCTCCCTAGCGGGAGGAGATACCGGGGAGCTGTTTTTT
. TRBJ1-1 . TRBV7-2 CASRYPGHKNTEAFF TGTGCCAGCAGATATCCGGGACACAAGAACACTGAAGCTTTCTTT
. TRBJ2-2 . TRBV6-1 CASSEALREYTWELFF TGTGCCAGCAGTGAAGCGTTACGGGAGTACACCTGGGAGCTGTTTTTT
once TRBJ1-3 . TRBV6-5 CASRPRGSGNTIYF TGTGCCAGCAGACCCAGGGGTTCTGGAAACACCATATATTTT
few TRBJ2-3 . TRBV19 CASSMGAQDTQYF TGTGCCAGTAGTATGGGGGCGCAAGATACGCAGTATTTT
few TRBJ1-1 . TRBV6-6 CASSEPEDTEAFF TGTGCCAGCAGCGAGCCGGAGGACACTGAAGCTTTCTTT
. TRBJ1-3 . TRBV30 CAWSPGFSGNTIYF TGTGCCTGGAGTCCAGGCTTCTCTGGAAACACCATATATTTT
. TRBJ1-2 . TRBV11-1 CASSFGQGGGYTF TGTGCCAGCAGCTTCGGGCAGGGAGGCGGCTACACCTTC
. TRBJ2-5 TRBD2 TRBV5-8 CASSLLALQETQYF TGTGCCAGCAGCTTACTAGCGTTACAAGAGACCCAGTACTTC
. TRBJ1-1 . TRBV7-9 CASSLQANTEAFF TGTGCCAGCAGCTTACAGGCCAACACTGAAGCTTTCTTT
once TRBJ2-1 . TRBV6-5 CASRESYGTYNEQFF TGTGCCAGCAGGGAATCCTACGGGACTTACAATGAGCAGTTCTTC
. TRBJ2-7 TRBD1 TRBV7-9 CSSSLGSGGKTYEQYF TGTTCCAGCAGCTTAGGCTCAGGGGGTAAAACCTACGAGCAGTACTTC
. TRBJ2-5 . TRBV18 CASSLHIKETQYF TGTGCCAGCTCACTCCACATCAAAGAGACCCAGTACTTC
. TRBJ1-1 . TRBV11-2 CARPSGTEAFF TGTGCCAGGCCCTCAGGGACTGAAGCTTTCTTT
once TRBJ1-1 . TRBV2 CASSEALGINTEAFF TGTGCCAGCAGTGAAGCTCTGGGCATCAACACTGAAGCTTTCTTT
. TRBJ1-1 TRBD1 TRBV4-1 CASSQGLTKQGARTEAFF TGCGCCAGCAGCCAAGGACTGACCAAACAGGGGGCGAGGACTGAAGCTTTCTTT
. TRBJ2-7 TRBD1 TRBV19 CASSTRTGGSYEQYF TGTGCCAGTAGTACCAGGACAGGGGGATCCTACGAGCAGTACTTC
. TRBJ1-1 . TRBV21-1 CASGMSFKEGFTEAFF TGTGCCAGCGGAATGTCATTTAAGGAGGGATTCACTGAAGCTTTCTTT
once TRBJ1-2 TRBD1 TRBV7-9 CAIARGRDGYTF TGTGCCATCGCCAGGGGGCGGGATGGCTACACCTTC
. TRBJ1-2 . TRBV9 CASSVGSPGSYGYTF TGTGCCAGCAGCGTAGGAAGCCCGGGGAGCTATGGCTACACCTTC
. TRBJ2-7 TRBD1 TRBV19 CASSRGTGFYEQYF TGTGCCAGTAGTCGAGGGACAGGGTTCTACGAGCAGTACTTC
. TRBJ2-5 TRBD2 TRBV9 CASSVGGTSGSETQYF TGCGCCAGCAGCGTAGGGGGGACTAGCGGGAGTGAGACCCAGTACTTC
. TRBJ1-1 TRBD1 TRBV4-1 CASSQGTGGPEAFF TGCGCCAGCAGCCAAGGAACAGGGGGCCCTGAAGCTTTCTTT
. TRBJ2-1 . TRBV7-2 CASSSRQADEQFF TGTGCCAGCAGCTCCAGGCAAGCGGATGAGCAGTTCTTC
few TRBJ1-1 . TRBV14 CASSGAGLMNTEAFF TGTGCCAGCAGCGGAGCCGGCCTCATGAACACTGAAGCTTTCTTT